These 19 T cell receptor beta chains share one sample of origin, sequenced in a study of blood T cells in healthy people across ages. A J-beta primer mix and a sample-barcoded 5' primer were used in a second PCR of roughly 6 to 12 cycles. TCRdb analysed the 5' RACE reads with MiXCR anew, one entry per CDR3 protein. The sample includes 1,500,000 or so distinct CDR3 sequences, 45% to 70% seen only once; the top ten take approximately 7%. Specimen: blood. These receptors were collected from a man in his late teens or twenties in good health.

This CDR3 reads CAGTFGTEAFF. The CDR3 DNA is TGTGCCGGGACCTTCGGGACTGAAGCTTTCTTT. The chain uses TRBV7-9 and TRBJ1-1, with D possibly being TRBD1 (5 bases). The CDR3 covers 11 residues. The germline CDR1 and CDR2 sequences are SEHNR and FQNEAQ (reference sequence). Trimming shortened V by 11 bases and J by 5 bases, and 12 bases separated the two germline ends.

The DNA of the CDR3 is TGTGCCCCGGGACAGGTCCCCTACGAGCAGTACTTC. It yields the protein CAPGQVPYEQYF. The gene calls are TRBV6-2 or TRBV6-3 and TRBJ2-4, with 8 bases aligning to TRBD1. Gene TRBJ2-7 matches the end of the DNA better, so the J call may be wrong. In germline, CDR1 is MNHEY, CDR2 SVGEGT. The CDR3 contains 12 residues.

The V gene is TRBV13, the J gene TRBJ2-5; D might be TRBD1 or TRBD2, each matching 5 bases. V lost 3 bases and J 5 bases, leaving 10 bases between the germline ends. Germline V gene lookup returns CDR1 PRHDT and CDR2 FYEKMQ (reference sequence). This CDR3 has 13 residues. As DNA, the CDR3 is TGTGCCAGCAGCTTCGAGGGGTGGGAGACCCAGTACTTC. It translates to CASSFEGWETQYF.

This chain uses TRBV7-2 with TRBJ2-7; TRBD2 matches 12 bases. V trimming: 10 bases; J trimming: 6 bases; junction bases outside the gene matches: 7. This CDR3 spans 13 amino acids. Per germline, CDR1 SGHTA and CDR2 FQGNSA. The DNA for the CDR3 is TGTGCCACCAGACTAGCGGGAGAAGGCGAGCAGTACTTC. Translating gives CATRLAGEGEQYF.

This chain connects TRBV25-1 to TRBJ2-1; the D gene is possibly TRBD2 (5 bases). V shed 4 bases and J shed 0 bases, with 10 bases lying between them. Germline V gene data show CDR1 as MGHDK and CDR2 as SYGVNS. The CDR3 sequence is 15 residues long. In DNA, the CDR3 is TGTGCCAGCAGTGTGTCGGGATTCTCCTACAATGAGCAGTTCTTC. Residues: CASSVSGFSYNEQFF.

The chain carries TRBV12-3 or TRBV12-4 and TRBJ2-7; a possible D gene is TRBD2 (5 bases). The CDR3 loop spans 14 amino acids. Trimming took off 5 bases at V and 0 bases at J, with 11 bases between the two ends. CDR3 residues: CASSPSSSSYEQYF. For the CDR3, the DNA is TGTGCCAGCAGTCCTTCTAGCAGCTCCTACGAGCAGTACTTC.

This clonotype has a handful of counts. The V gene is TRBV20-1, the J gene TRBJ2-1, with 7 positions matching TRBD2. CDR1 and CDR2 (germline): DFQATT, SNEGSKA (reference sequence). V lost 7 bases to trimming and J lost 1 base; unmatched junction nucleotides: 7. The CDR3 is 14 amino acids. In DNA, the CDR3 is TGCAGTGGTGACGGGGGGATATCCTACAATGAGCAGTTCTTC. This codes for CSGDGGISYNEQFF.

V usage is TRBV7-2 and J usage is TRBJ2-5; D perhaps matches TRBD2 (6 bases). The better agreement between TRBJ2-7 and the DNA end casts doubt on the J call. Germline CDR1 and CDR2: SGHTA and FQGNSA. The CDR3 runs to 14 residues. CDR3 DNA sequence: TGTGCCAGCAGCTTAGAAGCGCGGGAATACGAGCAGTACTTC. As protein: CASSLEAREYEQYF.

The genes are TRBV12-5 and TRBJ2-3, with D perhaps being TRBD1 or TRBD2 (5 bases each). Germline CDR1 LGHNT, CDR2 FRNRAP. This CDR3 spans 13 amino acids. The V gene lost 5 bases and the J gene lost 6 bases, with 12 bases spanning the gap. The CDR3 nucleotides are TGTGCTAGTGGTAAACGAGGGGCGGATACGCAGTATTTT. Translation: CASGKRGADTQYF.

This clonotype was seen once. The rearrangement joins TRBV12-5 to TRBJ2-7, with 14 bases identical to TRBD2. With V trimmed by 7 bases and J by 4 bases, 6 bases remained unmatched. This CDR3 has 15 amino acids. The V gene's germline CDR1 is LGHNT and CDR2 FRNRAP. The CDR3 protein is CASVPGTSGSYEQYF. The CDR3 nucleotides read TGTGCTAGTGTCCCTGGGACTAGCGGGAGTTACGAGCAGTACTTC.

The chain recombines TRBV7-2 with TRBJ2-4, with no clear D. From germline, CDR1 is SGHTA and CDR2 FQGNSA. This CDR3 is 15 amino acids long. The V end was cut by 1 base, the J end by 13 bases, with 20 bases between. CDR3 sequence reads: CASSLVAQTNQEQYF. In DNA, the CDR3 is TGTGCCAGCAGCTTAGTGGCGCAGACCAACCAAGAGCAGTACTTC.

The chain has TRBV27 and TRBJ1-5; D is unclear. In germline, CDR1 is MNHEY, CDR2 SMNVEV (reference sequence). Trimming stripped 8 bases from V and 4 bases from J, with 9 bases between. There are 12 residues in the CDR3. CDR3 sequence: CASGQFNQPQHF. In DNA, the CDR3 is TGTGCCAGCGGGCAGTTTAATCAGCCCCAGCATTTT.

The CDR3 coding sequence is TGTGCCAGCAGCCGACTAGGGAACTACGAGCAGTACTTC. Translated, it gives CASSRLGNYEQYF. This chain uses TRBV7-2 with TRBJ2-7, with TRBD2 as a possible D gene (6 bases). Trimming shortened V by 5 bases and J by 3 bases, and 11 bases separated the two germline ends. Germline V gene data show CDR1 as SGHTA and CDR2 as FQGNSA. CDR3 length: 13 residues. The complete variable domain, with remaining parts taken from reference TRBV7-2 and TRBJ2-7, reads GAGVSQSPSNKVTEKGKDVELRCDPISGHTALYWYRQSLGQGLEFLIYFQGNSAPDKSGLPSDRFSAERTGGSVSTLTIQRTQQEDSAVYLCASSRLGNYEQYFGPGTRLTVT.

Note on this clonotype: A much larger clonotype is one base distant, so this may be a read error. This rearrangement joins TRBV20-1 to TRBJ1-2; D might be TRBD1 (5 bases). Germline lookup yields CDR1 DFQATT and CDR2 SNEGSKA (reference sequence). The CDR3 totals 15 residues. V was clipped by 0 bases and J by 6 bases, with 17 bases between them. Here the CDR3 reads CSARDRGSPPDGYTF. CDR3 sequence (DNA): TGCAGTGCTAGAGATAGGGGCAGTCCCCCCGATGGCTACACCTTC.

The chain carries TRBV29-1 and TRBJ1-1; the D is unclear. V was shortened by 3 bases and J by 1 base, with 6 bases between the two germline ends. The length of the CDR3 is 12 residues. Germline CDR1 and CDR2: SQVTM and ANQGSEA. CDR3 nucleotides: TGCAGCGTTGACGGACGGAACACTGAAGCTTTCTTT. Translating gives CSVDGRNTEAFF.

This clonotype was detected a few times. CDR3 nucleotides: TGCAGCGTTGAATGGCCCAAGGCCTACAATGAGCAGTTCTTC. Amino acids: CSVEWPKAYNEQFF. This chain links TRBV29-1 with TRBJ2-1, with D uncertain. This CDR3 contains 14 residues. V lost 2 bases and J lost 2, with 10 bases in between. CDR1 SQVTM and CDR2 ANQGSEA come from the germline V gene.

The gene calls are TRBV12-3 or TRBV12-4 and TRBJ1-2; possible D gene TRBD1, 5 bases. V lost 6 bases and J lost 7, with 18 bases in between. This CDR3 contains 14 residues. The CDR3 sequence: CASRPDSPVGGYTF. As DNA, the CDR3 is TGTGCCAGCAGACCAGACAGCCCCGTCGGTGGCTACACCTTC.

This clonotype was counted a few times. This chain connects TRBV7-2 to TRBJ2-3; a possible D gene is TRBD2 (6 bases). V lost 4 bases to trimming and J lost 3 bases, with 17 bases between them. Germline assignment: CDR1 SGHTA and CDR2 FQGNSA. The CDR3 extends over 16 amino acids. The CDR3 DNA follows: TGTGCCAGCAGCTGGGGGGACGTCGGGTGGACAGATACGCAGTATTTT. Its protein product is CASSWGDVGWTDTQYF. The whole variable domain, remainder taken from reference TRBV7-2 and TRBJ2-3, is GAGVSQSPSNKVTEKGKDVELRCDPISGHTALYWYRQSLGQGLEFLIYFQGNSAPDKSGLPSDRFSAERTGGSVSTLTIQRTQQEDSAVYLCASSWGDVGWTDTQYFGPGTRLTVL.

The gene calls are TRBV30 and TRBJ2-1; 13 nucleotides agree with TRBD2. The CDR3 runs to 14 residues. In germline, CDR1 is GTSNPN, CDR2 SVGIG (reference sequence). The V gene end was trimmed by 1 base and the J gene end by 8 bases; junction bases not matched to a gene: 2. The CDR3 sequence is CAWSGTSGSYEQFF. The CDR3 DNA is TGTGCCTGGAGTGGGACTAGCGGGAGTTATGAGCAGTTCTTC.